The 3 T cell receptor beta chains reported below all come from one sample, sequenced in a study of blood T cells in healthy people across ages (dated by TCRdb to between 2015 and 2017). Preparation of the library involved 5' RACE. Instrument used: Illumina HiSeq 2500. A second PCR of about 7 to 12 cycles was run with a J-beta primer mix and a sample-barcoded 5' primer. TCRdb itself trimmed the public reads at Q25 with fastp, ran MiXCR and retained productive beta chains. Every distinct CDR3 protein forms one entry, paired with its most common genes and DNA. The sample table shows about 780,000 distinct CDR3 sequences, and around 50% are seen once. The ten largest account for 15% to 20% of the sample. Sample: blood. These receptors originate from a man older than 75 in good health.

At least ten counts were recorded for this clonotype. The chain recombines TRBV7-2 with TRBJ2-7; 8 positions match TRBD2. Germline V gives CDR1 SGHTA, CDR2 FQGNSA. Losses at the gene ends were 1 base for V and 3 bases for J; bases not matched to a gene: 5. The CDR3 totals 15 residues. This CDR3 reads CASSLEGLDNYEQYF. The CDR3 DNA follows: TGTGCCAGCAGCTTAGAGGGACTAGACAACTACGAGCAGTACTTC.

The gene calls are TRBV15 and TRBJ2-3, with D possibly TRBD2 on 7 matching bases. The CDR3 extends over 15 amino acids. Germline CDR1 is LNHNV and CDR2 is YYDKDF (reference sequence). Trimming removed 2 bases at V and 5 bases at J, with 14 bases between. CDR3 in DNA: TGTGCCACCAGCAGATTCCGGGGGGCGAGAGATACGCAGTATTTT. As protein: CATSRFRGARDTQYF.

This clonotype turned up a few times. The chain joins TRBV24-1 to TRBJ2-1, with 7 bases identical to TRBD1. The CDR3 contains 14 residues. V lost 3 bases, J lost 3 bases, and 1 base stayed unmatched. Germline V CDR1 and CDR2: KGHDR, SFDVKD. The CDR3 loop is CATSDRTGYNEQFF. CDR3 DNA: TGTGCCACCAGTGATCGGACAGGCTACAATGAGCAGTTCTTC.